This entry describes one T cell receptor beta chain. Sequencing was performed with immunoSEQ multiplex PCR; in TCRdb, only in-frame clones are kept and a portion is missing. Of approximately 190,000 clones listed, around 89% are singletons. These data originate in a study of blood T cell repertoires in COVID-19. Background on the study: Italy, Spain and the United States were the sources of the convalescent and acute COVID-19 samples.

V was clipped by 4 bases and J by 2 bases, with 15 bases between them. Looked up from germline, CDR1 is SGHNT and CDR2 is YYREEE (reference sequence). CDR3 size: 15 residues. The chain uses TRBV5-4 and TRBJ1-2; D remains ambiguous. This receptor was identified in a man in his forties or fifties with active or convalescent COVID-19. Material: peripheral blood. The CDR3 sequence is CASSVREGKNYGYTF. In nucleotides, the CDR3 is TGTGCCAGCAGCGTCCGGGAGGGAAAAAACTATGGCTACACCTTC.